The rows below give T cell receptor beta chains drawn from one sample of a study of blood T cell repertoires in COVID-19. Data came from immunoSEQ multiplex PCR; TCRdb stores just in-frame clones and leaves some out. The table has about 180,000 clones, 80% to 90% seen once; the top ten hold roughly 8.9%. Material for sequencing was PBMCs or T cells enriched from blood (not recorded which). The receptors here all came from a woman younger than 35 who had recovered from COVID-19. Both conserved end residues are part of each CDR3. Fields, in order: D gene, V gene, J gene, clone size, CDR3 protein, CDR3 DNA. The D gene is left open where the match is weak. Rows may omit the clone size; those that give it use once, few, many or a size class.

>-|TRBV5-8|TRBJ2-2|-
CASSFLYYNTGELFF
TGTGCCAGCAGCTTTTTATACTACAACACCGGGGAGCTGTTTTTT
>-|TRBV28|TRBJ2-1|-
CASATPVPYNEQFF
TGTGCCAGCGCAACCCCGGTCCCGTACAATGAGCAGTTCTTC
>-|TRBV28|TRBJ1-2|-
CASSLTGQNYGYTF
TGTGCCAGCAGTTTGACAGGTCAAAACTATGGCTACACCTTC
>TRBD1|TRBV28|TRBJ1-1|-
CATRWTGNPKGYTEAFF
TGTGCCACCCGATGGACAGGGAACCCGAAAGGATACACTGAAGCTTTCTTT
>-|TRBV5-8|TRBJ1-1|-
CASNGGPLSGMNTEAFF
TGTGCCAGCAACGGGGGGCCGCTTTCTGGCATGAACACTGAAGCTTTCTTT
>-|TRBV7-2|TRBJ1-3|once
CASSRGSGNTIYF
TGTGCCAGCAGTCGAGGCTCTGGAAACACCATATATTTT
>TRBD1|TRBV28|TRBJ2-7|-
CASSSGTVTYEQYF
TGTGCCAGCAGTTCAGGGACAGTTACCTACGAGCAGTACTTC
>-|TRBV6-6|TRBJ1-2|-
CASSVDGVTLYGYTF
TGTGCCAGCAGTGTTGACGGGGTAACATTATATGGCTACACCTTC
>TRBD1|TRBV11-2|TRBJ1-2|-
CASSLGQGVGYTF
TGTGCCAGCAGCTTAGGACAGGGGGTAGGCTACACCTTC
>TRBD1|TRBV7-9|TRBJ1-6|-
CASSLGGTGSSPLHF
TGTGCCAGCAGCTTAGGCGGGACAGGGTCTTCACCCCTCCACTTT
>TRBD1|TRBV28|TRBJ1-6|-
CASSISTGTGPNSPLHF
TGTGCCAGCAGTATCTCAACCGGGACAGGACCAAATTCACCCCTCCACTTT
>TRBD2|TRBV6-2/TRBV6-3|TRBJ2-7|-
CASSLASGRAEQYF
TGTGCCAGCAGTTTAGCTAGCGGGAGGGCCGAGCAGTACTTC
>TRBD1|TRBV6-5|TRBJ1-6|-
CASSYSRDRNNSPLHF
TGTGCCAGCAGTTACTCCCGGGACAGAAATAATTCACCCCTCCACTTT
>-|TRBV28|TRBJ2-4|once
CASSLNSQLAKNIQYF
TGTGCCAGCAGTTTGAACAGTCAACTAGCCAAAAACATTCAGTACTTC
>-|TRBV29-1|TRBJ2-1|-
CSVRTTTYNEQFF
TGCAGCGTTCGGACTACTACCTACAATGAGCAGTTCTTC
>TRBD2|TRBV7-9|TRBJ2-3|-
CASTERFGQGPSGGARPTDTQYF
TGTGCCAGCACCGAACGTTTCGGACAGGGGCCTAGCGGGGGGGCTAGACCCACAGATACGCAGTATTTT
>-|TRBV2|TRBJ1-4|-
CATTNLSPNEKLFF
TGTGCCACTACCAACTTGTCTCCTAATGAAAAACTGTTTTTT
>-|TRBV5-6|TRBJ1-2|-
CASSLLGDGYTF
TGTGCCAGCAGCCTGCTCGGGGATGGCTACACCTTC
>TRBD1|TRBV7-7|TRBJ2-2|-
CASSSGTGQNTGELFF
TGTGCTAGCAGCTCCGGGACAGGGCAAAACACCGGGGAGCTGTTTTTT
>-|TRBV28|TRBJ1-4|-
CASSLREGLLTNEKLFF
TGTGCCAGCAGTCTCCGGGAGGGGCTTCTAACTAATGAAAAACTGTTTTTT
>-|TRBV19|TRBJ2-1|once
CASTAATGNEQFF
TGTGCCTCCACGGCAGCGACTGGCAATGAGCAGTTCTTC
>-|TRBV7-8|TRBJ2-1|-
CASSLTRSNEQFF
TGTGCCAGCAGCTTAACTAGGTCCAATGAGCAGTTCTTC
>-|TRBV3-1/TRBV3-2|TRBJ2-6|once
CASSLDSSGANVLTF
TGTGCCAGCAGCCTGGACAGTTCTGGGGCCAACGTCCTGACTTTC
>-|TRBV7-7|TRBJ2-1|-
CASSPTRGSEQFF
TGTGCTAGCAGCCCGACTCGGGGAAGTGAGCAGTTCTTC
>-|TRBV7-2|TRBJ1-5|-
CASSLGRIQPQHF
TGTGCCAGCAGCTTGGGGCGGATTCAGCCCCAGCATTTT
>-|TRBV29-1|TRBJ1-4|-
CSVYREEKLFF
TGCAGCGTTTACAGGGAAGAAAAACTGTTTTTT
>-|TRBV7-2|TRBJ1-2|once
CASSLDSGANYGYTF
TGTGCCAGCAGCTTAGACTCCGGGGCTAACTATGGCTACACCTTC
>TRBD1|TRBV7-3|TRBJ2-1|-
CASSPQGATDEQFF
TGTGCCAGCAGCCCGCAGGGGGCTACGGATGAGCAGTTCTTC
>TRBD2|TRBV11-3|TRBJ2-5|once
CASSPRRAGGGDWAQYF
TGTGCCAGCAGCCCACGAAGGGCTGGCGGGGGGGACTGGGCCCAGTACTTC
>-|TRBV6-5|TRBJ2-7|few
CASGVRVSYEQYF
TGTGCCAGCGGCGTGCGGGTCTCCTACGAGCAGTACTTC
>-|TRBV10-3|TRBJ2-3|-
CAITPGLAHGDTQYF
TGTGCCATCACTCCGGGACTCGCCCACGGAGATACGCAGTATTTT
>-|TRBV30|TRBJ2-5|-
CAWSIRTDQETQYF
TGTGCCTGGAGTATCAGAACAGACCAAGAGACCCAGTACTTC
>-|TRBV4-2|TRBJ1-1|once
CASSLTRMNTEAFF
TGTGCCAGCAGCCTCACGAGGATGAACACTGAAGCTTTCTTT
>TRBD1|TRBV6-2/TRBV6-3|TRBJ1-5|-
CASSYGALWTGENNQPQHF
TGTGCCAGCAGTTATGGGGCCCTCTGGACAGGGGAGAACAATCAGCCCCAGCATTTT
>TRBD2|TRBV10-1|TRBJ2-7|-
CASSGPGLAGQEQYF
TGCGCCAGCAGCGGACCGGGACTAGCGGGGCAGGAGCAGTACTTC
>-|TRBV18|TRBJ1-4|-
CASSPPGRTTNEKLFF
TGTGCCAGCTCACCACCCGGACGGACTACTAATGAAAAACTGTTTTTT
>TRBD2|TRBV11-3|TRBJ2-1|-
CASSHRTSGINEQFF
TGTGCCAGCAGCCATCGGACTAGCGGGATCAATGAGCAGTTCTTC
>-|TRBV13|TRBJ2-5|-
CATSRRARETQYF
TGTGCCACCTCCCGGAGGGCCAGGGAGACCCAGTACTTC
>-|TRBV28|TRBJ1-4|-
CASRKQGFEKLFF
TGTGCCAGCAGAAAACAGGGATTTGAAAAACTGTTTTTT
>-|TRBV4-3|TRBJ1-3|once
CASSYAGNTIYF
TGCGCCAGCAGCTATGCGGGAAACACCATATATTTT
>-|TRBV24-1|TRBJ2-1|-
CATSDWVIGEQFF
TGTGCCACCAGTGATTGGGTTATCGGGGAGCAGTTCTTC
>-|TRBV30|TRBJ2-4|-
CAWSGRGLAKNIQYF
TGTGCCTGGAGTGGCAGGGGTTTAGCCAAAAACATTCAGTACTTC
>TRBD1|TRBV2|TRBJ2-1|-
CASSEVGQGYNEQFF
TGTGCCAGCAGTGAGGTGGGACAGGGATACAATGAGCAGTTCTTC
>-|TRBV6-5|TRBJ1-5|-
CASRGDSNQPQHF
TGTGCCAGCAGAGGGGATAGCAATCAGCCCCAGCATTTT
>TRBD2|TRBV9|TRBJ2-2|-
CASSVVREGAGELFF
TGTGCCAGCAGCGTAGTAAGGGAGGGAGCCGGGGAGCTGTTTTTT
>TRBD2|TRBV7-9|TRBJ2-5|-
CASSSSLAGTFETQYF
TGTGCCAGCAGCTCGTCACTAGCGGGGACGTTCGAGACCCAGTACTTC
>TRBD1|TRBV10-3|TRBJ1-6|once
CATGNNRDRGRSPLHF
TGTGCCACCGGTAACAACCGGGACAGGGGAAGGTCACCCCTCCACTTT
>-|TRBV7-9|TRBJ2-3|-
CASSRGTSTDTQYF
TGTGCCAGCAGCCGAGGGACTAGCACAGATACGCAGTATTTT
>TRBD1|TRBV6-6|TRBJ1-4|-
CASSRGTGVNEKLFF
TGTGCCAGCAGCCGAGGGACAGGTGTTAATGAAAAACTGTTTTTT
>-|TRBV6-5|TRBJ1-1|once
CASSYVKETEAFF
TGTGCCAGCAGTTACGTCAAGGAGACTGAAGCTTTCTTT